This T cell receptor (beta chain) was recorded in a study of OX40 agonist ivuxolimab in advanced cancers. The protocol was immunoSEQ multiplex PCR, while the TCRdb copy is restricted to in-frame clones and leaves out a portion. The table shows 65,000 to 85,000 clones, with about 80% occurring only once. Blood got drawn at baseline, again on cycle 4 day 1, and then on cycle 7 day 1. This CDR3 comprises 15 residues. Trimming left V 5 bases short and J 3 bases short, with 17 bases between. Germline V gene data show CDR1 as KGHSH and CDR2 as LQKENI. The chain recombines TRBV18 with TRBJ2-7; D is tentatively TRBD1 or TRBD2 (5 bases each). The receptor's source is an adult with an advanced solid tumor such as melanoma, head and neck, liver or kidney cancer. The specimen comprised CD4+ or CD8+ T cells sorted from blood, sampled in a trial of the OX40 agonist ivuxolimab. The CDR3 sequence is CASSTTGTGGYEQYF. In DNA form, the CDR3 reads TGTGCCAGCTCAACTACCGGGACGGGCGGCTACGAGCAGTACTTC. Variable domain in full (rest from reference TRBV18 and TRBJ2-7): NAGVMQNPRHLVRRRGQEARLRCSPMKGHSHVYWYRQLPEEGLKFMVYLQKENIIDESGMPKERFSAEFPKEGPSILRIQQVVRGDSAAYFCASSTTGTGGYEQYFGPGTRLTVT.